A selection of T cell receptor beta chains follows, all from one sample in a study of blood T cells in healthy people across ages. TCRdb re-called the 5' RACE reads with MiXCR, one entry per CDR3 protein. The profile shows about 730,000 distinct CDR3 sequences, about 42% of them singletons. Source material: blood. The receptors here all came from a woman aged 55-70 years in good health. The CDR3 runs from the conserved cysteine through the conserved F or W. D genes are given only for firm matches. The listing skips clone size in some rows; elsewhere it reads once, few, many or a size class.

TGCAGCGTTGGGCTTCCGGGACAGCTTTTATCCTACGAGCAGTACTTC CSVGLPGQLLSYEQYF few TRBJ2-7 TRBD1 TRBV29-1
TGTGCCAGCAGCTCTCAACACATCACGAACACTGAAGCTTTCTTT CASSSQHITNTEAFF NA TRBJ1-1 NA TRBV21-1
TGTGCCAGCAGCTTGGGGGGGGGCTATGAGCAGTTCTTC CASSLGGGYEQFF many TRBJ2-1 NA TRBV5-5
TGTGCTAGTGGTTTGGGAGGACTAGCTGGCACAGATACGCAGTATTTT CASGLGGLAGTDTQYF few TRBJ2-3 TRBD2 TRBV12-5
TGTGCCAGCAGTTCCACCCGGACAGGGACTAGCACAGATACGCAGTATTTT CASSSTRTGTSTDTQYF few TRBJ2-3 TRBD1 TRBV28
TGTGCCAGCAGTTACGATATGATGGCGAGGAACTATGGCTACACCTTC CASSYDMMARNYGYTF NA TRBJ1-2 NA TRBV6-5
TGTGCCAGCAGCCAAGAGGGGGCGGGGGGAAAAAGAGATACGCAGTATTTT CASSQEGAGGKRDTQYF NA TRBJ2-3 TRBD2 TRBV4-2
TGTGCCAGCACGAGGGACAGGGTTACTGAAAAACTGTTTTTT CASTRDRVTEKLFF NA TRBJ1-4 TRBD1 TRBV2
TGTGCCAGCAGCCAAGGGGCAGGGACAGGGGCATACAATGAGCAGTTCTTC CASSQGAGTGAYNEQFF NA TRBJ2-1 TRBD1 TRBV3-1
TGCAGCGTTGAGGACAGGCGCACAGATACGCAGTATTTT CSVEDRRTDTQYF many TRBJ2-3 TRBD1 TRBV29-1
TGCGCCAGCATCCGAGCGGGGGGGCCTGCAGATACGCAGTATTTT CASIRAGGPADTQYF NA TRBJ2-3 TRBD2 TRBV10-2
TGTGCCAGCAGCTTAGGAATAGGCGGCGGTGGCTACACCTTC CASSLGIGGGGYTF NA TRBJ1-2 NA TRBV7-2
TGTGCCAGCAGCTTTAGTCTCATGGAGCCAAATAGCAATCAGCCCCAGCATTTT CASSFSLMEPNSNQPQHF NA TRBJ1-5 NA TRBV7-2
TGTGCCAGCAGCTTCGGGTATCAAGAGACCCAGTACTTC CASSFGYQETQYF NA TRBJ2-5 NA TRBV7-3
TGCAGTGCTAGAGATGCCCCGTGGGGACCTAATCAGCCCCAGCATTTT CSARDAPWGPNQPQHF once TRBJ1-5 NA TRBV20-1
TGTGCCATCGGAGGTCGGGGAGAGACCCAGTACTTC CAIGGRGETQYF NA TRBJ2-5 NA TRBV27